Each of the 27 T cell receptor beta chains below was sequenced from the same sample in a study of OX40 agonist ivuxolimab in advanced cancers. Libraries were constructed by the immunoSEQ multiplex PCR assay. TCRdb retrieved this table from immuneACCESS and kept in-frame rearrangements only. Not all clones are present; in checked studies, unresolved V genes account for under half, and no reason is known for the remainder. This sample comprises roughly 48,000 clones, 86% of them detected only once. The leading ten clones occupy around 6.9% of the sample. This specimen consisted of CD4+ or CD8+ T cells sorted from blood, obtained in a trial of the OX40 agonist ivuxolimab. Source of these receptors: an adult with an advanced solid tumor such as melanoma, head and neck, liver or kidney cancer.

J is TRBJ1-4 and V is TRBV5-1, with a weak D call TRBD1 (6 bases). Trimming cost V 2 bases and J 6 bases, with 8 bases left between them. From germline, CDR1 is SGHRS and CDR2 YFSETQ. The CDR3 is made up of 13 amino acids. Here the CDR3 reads CASSLRQDEKLFF. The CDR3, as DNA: TGCGCCAGCAGCTTAAGACAGGATGAAAAACTGTTTTTT. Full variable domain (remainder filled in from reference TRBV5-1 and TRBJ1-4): KAGVTQTPRYLIKTRGQQVTLSCSPISGHRSVSWYQQTPGQGLQFLFEYFSETQRNKGNFPGRFSGRQFSNSRSEMNVSTLELGDSALYLCASSLRQDEKLFFGSGTQLSVL.

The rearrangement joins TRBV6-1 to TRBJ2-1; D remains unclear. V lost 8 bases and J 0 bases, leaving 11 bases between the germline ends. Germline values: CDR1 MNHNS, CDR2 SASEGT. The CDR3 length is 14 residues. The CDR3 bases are TGTGCCAGCCTGGACGACCTCTCCTACAATGAGCAGTTCTTC. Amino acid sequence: CASLDDLSYNEQFF.

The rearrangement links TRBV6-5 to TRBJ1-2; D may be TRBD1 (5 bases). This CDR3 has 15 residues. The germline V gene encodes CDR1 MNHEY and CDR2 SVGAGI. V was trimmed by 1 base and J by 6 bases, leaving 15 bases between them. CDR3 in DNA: TGTGCCAGCAGTTACTGGAGTAACAGGTTCAATGGCTACACCTTC. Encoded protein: CASSYWSNRFNGYTF.

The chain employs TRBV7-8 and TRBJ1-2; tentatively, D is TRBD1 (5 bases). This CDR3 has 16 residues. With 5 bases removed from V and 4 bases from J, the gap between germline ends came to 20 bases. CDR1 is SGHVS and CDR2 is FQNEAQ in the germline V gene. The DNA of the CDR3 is TGTGCCAGCAGCCCCGGGCGGCCAGGGACTTCCTATGGCTACACCTTC. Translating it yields CASSPGRPGTSYGYTF.

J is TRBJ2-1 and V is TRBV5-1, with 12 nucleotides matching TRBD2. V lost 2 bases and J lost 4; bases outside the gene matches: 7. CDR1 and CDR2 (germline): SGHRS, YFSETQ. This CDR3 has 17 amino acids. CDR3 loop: CASSFELAGGKYNEQFF. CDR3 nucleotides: TGCGCCAGCAGCTTCGAGCTAGCGGGGGGGAAATACAATGAGCAGTTCTTC.

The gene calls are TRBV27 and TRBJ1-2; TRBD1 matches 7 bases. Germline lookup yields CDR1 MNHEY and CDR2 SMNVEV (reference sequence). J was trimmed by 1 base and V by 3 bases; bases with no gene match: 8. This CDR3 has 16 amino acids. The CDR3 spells CASSFGTSGGNYGYTF. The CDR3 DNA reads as TGTGCCAGCAGTTTCGGGACGTCAGGGGGTAACTATGGCTACACCTTC.

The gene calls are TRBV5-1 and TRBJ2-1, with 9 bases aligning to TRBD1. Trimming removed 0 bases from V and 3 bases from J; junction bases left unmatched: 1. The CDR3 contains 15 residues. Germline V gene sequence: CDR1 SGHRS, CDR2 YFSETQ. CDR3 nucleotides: TGCGCCAGCAGCTTGGGGGACAGGGTCTACAATGAGCAGTTCTTC. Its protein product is CASSLGDRVYNEQFF.

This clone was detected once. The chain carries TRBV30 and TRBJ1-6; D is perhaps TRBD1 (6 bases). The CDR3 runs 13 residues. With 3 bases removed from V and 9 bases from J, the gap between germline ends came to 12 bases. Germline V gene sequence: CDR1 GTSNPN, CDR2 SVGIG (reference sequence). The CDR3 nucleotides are TGTGCCTGGAGCCCACAGGGTTCTTCACCCCTCCACTTT. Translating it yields CAWSPQGSSPLHF.

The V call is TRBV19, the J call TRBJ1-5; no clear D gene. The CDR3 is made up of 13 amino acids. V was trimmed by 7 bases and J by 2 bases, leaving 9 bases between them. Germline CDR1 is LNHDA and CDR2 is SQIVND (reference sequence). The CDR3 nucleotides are TGTGCCAGTACCTGGCAGGGCAATCAGCCCCAGCATTTT. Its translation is CASTWQGNQPQHF.

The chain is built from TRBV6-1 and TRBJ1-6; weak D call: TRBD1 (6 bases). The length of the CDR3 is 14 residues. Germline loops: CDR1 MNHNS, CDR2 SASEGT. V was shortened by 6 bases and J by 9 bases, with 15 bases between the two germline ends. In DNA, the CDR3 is TGTGCCAGCAGAAGAGGACAGCCGGGTTCACCCCTCCACTTT. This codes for CASRRGQPGSPLHF.

The CDR3 DNA is TGTGCCAGCTCACCGCAGACTAGCACAGATACGCAGTATTTT. It translates to CASSPQTSTDTQYF. The chain combines TRBV18 with TRBJ2-3, with D unclear. V dropped 3 bases and J dropped 0 bases, with 7 bases sitting between them. The CDR3 covers 14 residues. Per germline, CDR1 KGHSH and CDR2 LQKENI.

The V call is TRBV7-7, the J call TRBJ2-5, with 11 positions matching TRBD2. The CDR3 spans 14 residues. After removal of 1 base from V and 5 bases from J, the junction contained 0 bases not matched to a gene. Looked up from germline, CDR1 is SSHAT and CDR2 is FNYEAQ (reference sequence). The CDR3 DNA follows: TGTGCCAGCAGCTTAGGGACTAGCGGGGAGACCCAGTACTTC. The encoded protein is CASSLGTSGETQYF.

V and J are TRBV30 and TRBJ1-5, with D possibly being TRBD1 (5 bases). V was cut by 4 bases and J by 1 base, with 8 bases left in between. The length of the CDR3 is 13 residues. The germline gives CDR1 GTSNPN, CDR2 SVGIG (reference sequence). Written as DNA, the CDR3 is TGTGCCTGGACACAGGAAAGCAATCAGCCCCAGCATTTT. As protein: CAWTQESNQPQHF. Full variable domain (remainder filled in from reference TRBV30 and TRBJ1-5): SQTIHQWPATLVQPVGSPLSLECTVEGTSNPNLYWYRQAAGRGLQLLFYSVGIGQISSEVPQNLSASRPQDRQFILSSKKLLLSDSGFYLCAWTQESNQPQHFGDGTRLSIL.

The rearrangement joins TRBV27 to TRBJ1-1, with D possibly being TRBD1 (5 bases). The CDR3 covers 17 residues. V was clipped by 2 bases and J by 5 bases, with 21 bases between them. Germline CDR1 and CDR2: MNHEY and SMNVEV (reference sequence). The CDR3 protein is CASSLRTLGGRWTEAFF. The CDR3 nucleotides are TGTGCCAGCAGTTTACGCACCTTGGGGGGGAGATGGACTGAAGCTTTCTTT.

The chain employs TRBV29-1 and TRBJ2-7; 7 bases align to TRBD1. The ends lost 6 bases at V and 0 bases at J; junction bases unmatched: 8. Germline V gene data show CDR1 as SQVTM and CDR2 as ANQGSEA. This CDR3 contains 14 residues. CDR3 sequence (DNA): TGCAGCGTAACTACAGGGGTTTCCTCCTACGAGCAGTACTTC. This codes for CSVTTGVSSYEQYF.

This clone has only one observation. CDR3 residues: CASSYSWGISGNTIYF. The CDR3 DNA reads as TGTGCCAGCAGTTACTCATGGGGAATTTCTGGAAACACCATATATTTT. The J gene is TRBJ1-3, the V gene TRBV6-5; no firm D call. The germline V gene has CDR1 MNHEY and CDR2 SVGAGI. V dropped 0 bases and J dropped 1 base, with 10 bases sitting between them. The CDR3 spans 16 residues.

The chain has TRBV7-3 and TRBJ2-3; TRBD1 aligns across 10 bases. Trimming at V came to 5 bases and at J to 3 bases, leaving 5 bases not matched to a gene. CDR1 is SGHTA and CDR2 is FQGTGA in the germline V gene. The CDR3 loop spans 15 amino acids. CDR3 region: CASSLRGQGTDTQYF. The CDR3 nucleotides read TGTGCCAGCAGCCTAAGGGGACAGGGGACAGATACGCAGTATTTT.

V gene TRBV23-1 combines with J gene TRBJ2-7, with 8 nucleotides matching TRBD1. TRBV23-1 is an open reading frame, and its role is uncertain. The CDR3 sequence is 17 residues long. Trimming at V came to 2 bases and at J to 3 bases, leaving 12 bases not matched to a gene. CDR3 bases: TGCGCCAGCAGTCAACCGTCCCCACAGGGGGTTTGCTACGAGCAGTACTTC. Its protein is CASSQPSPQGVCYEQYF.

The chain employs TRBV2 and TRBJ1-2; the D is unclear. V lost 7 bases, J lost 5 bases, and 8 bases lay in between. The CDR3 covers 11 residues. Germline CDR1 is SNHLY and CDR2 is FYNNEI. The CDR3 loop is CASTATYGYTF. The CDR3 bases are TGTGCCAGCACCGCGACTTATGGCTACACCTTC.

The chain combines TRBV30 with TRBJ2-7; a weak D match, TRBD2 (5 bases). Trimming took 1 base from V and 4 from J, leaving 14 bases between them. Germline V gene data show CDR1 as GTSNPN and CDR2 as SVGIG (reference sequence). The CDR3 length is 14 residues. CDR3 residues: CAWSAGVVGYEQYF. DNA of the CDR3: TGTGCCTGGAGTGCCGGGGTTGTAGGTTACGAGCAGTACTTC. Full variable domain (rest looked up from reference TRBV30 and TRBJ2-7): SQTIHQWPATLVQPVGSPLSLECTVEGTSNPNLYWYRQAAGRGLQLLFYSVGIGQISSEVPQNLSASRPQDRQFILSSKKLLLSDSGFYLCAWSAGVVGYEQYFGPGTRLTVT.

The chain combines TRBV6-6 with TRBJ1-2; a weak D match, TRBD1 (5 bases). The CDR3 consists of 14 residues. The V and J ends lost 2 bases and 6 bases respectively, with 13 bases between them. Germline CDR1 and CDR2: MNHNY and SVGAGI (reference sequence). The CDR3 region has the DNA TGTGCCAGCAGTTACGGACACCTTGGGGATGGCTACACCTTC. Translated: CASSYGHLGDGYTF.

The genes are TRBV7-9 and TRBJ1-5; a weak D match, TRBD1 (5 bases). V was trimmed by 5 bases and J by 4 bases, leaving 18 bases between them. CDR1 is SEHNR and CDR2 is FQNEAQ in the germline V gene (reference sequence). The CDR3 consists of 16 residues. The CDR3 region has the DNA TGTGCCAGCAGCCCACATACAGGAGAAGGAAATCAGCCCCAGCATTTT. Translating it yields CASSPHTGEGNQPQHF.

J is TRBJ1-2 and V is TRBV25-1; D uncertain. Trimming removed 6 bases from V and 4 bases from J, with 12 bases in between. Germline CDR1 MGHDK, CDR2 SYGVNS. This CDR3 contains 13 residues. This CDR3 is CASSLGSVYGYTF. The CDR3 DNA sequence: TGTGCCAGCAGCCTCGGTAGTGTCTATGGCTACACCTTC.

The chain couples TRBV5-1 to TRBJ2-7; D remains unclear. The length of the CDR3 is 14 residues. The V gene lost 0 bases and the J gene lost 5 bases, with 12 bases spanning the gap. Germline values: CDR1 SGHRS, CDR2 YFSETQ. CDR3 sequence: CASSLGQTSNEQYF. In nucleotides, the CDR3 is TGCGCCAGCAGCTTGGGGCAGACCTCTAACGAGCAGTACTTC.

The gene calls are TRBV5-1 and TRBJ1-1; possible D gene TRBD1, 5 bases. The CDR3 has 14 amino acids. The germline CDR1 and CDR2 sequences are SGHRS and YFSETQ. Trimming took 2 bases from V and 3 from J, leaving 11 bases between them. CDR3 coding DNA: TGCGCCAGCAGCTTAATAGGGGTGGACACTGAAGCTTTCTTT. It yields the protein CASSLIGVDTEAFF.

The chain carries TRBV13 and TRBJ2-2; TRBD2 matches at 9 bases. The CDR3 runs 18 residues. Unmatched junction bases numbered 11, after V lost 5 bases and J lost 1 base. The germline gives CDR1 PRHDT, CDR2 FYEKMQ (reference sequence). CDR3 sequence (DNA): TGTGCCAGCAGCACCACTCCAGGTAGCGGGGGGAACACCGGGGAGCTGTTTTTT. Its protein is CASSTTPGSGGNTGELFF. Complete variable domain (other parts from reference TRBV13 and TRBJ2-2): AAGVIQSPRHLIKEKRETATLKCYPIPRHDTVYWYQQGPGQDPQFLISFYEKMQSDKGSIPDRFSAQQFSDYHSELNMSSLELGDSALYFCASSTTPGSGGNTGELFFGEGSRLTVL.

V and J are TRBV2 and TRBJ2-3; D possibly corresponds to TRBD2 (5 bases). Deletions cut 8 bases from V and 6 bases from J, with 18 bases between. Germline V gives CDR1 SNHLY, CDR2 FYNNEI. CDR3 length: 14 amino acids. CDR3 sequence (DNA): TGTGCCAGCCGGGATCTGGGGTCGTGGGATACGCAGTATTTT. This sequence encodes CASRDLGSWDTQYF.